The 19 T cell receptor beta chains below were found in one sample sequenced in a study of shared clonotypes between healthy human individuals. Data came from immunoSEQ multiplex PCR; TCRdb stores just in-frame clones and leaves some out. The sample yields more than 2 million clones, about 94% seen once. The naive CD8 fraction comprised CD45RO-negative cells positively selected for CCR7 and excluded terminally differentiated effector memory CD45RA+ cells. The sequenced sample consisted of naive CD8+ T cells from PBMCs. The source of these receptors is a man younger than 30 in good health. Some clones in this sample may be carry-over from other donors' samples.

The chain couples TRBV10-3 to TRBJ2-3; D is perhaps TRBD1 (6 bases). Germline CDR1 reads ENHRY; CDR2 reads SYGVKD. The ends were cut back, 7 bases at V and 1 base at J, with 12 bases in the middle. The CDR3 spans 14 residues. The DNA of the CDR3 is TGTGCCATCACCACAGGGATGGGCACAGATACGCAGTATTTT. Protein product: CAITTGMGTDTQYF.

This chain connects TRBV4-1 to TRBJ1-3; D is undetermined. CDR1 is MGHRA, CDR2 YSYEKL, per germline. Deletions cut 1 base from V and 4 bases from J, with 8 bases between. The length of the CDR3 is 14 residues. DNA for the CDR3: TGCGCCAGCAGCCAAGTGAGAGAGGGAAACACCATATATTTT. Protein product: CASSQVREGNTIYF.

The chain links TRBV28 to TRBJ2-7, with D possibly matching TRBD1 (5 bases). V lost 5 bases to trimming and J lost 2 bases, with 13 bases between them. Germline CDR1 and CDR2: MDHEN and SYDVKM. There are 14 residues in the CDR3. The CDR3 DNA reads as TGTGCCAGCAGTGGACGTACAGGACCCTACGAGCAGTACTTC. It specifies CASSGRTGPYEQYF. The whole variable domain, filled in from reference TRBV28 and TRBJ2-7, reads DVKVTQSSRYLVKRTGEKVFLECVQDMDHENMFWYRQDPGLGLRLIYFSYDVKMKEKGDIPEGYSVSREKKERFSLILESASTNQTSMYLCASSGRTGPYEQYFGPGTRLTVT.

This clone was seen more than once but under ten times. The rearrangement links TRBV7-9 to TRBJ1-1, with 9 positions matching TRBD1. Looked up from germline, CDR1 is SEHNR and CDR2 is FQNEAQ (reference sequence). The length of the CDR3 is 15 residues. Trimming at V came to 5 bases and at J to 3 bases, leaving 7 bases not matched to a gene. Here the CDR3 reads CASSAEQGAHTEAFF. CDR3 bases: TGTGCCAGCAGCGCCGAACAGGGGGCTCACACTGAAGCTTTCTTT.

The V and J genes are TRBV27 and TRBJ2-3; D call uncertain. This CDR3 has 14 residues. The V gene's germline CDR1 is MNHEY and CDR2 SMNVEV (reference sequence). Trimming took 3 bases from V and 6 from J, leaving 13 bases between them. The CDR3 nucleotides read TGTGCCAGCAGTTTCTTAGTAGGTGTCGATACGCAGTATTTT. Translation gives CASSFLVGVDTQYF.

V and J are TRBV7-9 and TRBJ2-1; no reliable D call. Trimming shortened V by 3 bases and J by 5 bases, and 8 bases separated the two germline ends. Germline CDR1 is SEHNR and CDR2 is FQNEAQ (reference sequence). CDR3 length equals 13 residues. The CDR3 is CASSFDRDNEQFF. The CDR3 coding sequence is TGTGCCAGCAGCTTTGACCGGGACAATGAGCAGTTCTTC.

The CDR3 sequence is CASSLVGSTHEQYF. As DNA, the CDR3 is TGTGCCAGCAGCTTGGTAGGGAGCACCCACGAGCAGTACTTC. The rearrangement links TRBV5-8 to TRBJ2-7; weak D call: TRBD2 (5 bases). CDR1 is SGHTS, CDR2 YDEGEE, per germline. This CDR3 has 14 amino acids. The V gene lost 0 bases and the J gene lost 5 bases, with 12 bases spanning the gap.

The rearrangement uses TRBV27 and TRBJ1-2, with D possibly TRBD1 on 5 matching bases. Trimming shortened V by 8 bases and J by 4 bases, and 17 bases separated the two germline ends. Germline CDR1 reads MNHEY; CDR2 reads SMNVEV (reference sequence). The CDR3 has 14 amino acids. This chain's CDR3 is CASRPPGPLYGYTF. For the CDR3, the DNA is TGTGCCAGCCGACCCCCGGGGCCCCTCTATGGCTACACCTTC.

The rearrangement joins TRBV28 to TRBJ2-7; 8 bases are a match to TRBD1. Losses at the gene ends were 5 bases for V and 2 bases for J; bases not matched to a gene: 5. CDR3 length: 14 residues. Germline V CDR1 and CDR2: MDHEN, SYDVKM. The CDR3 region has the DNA TGTGCCAGCAGTCGGACAGGGAAAACCTACGAGCAGTACTTC. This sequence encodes CASSRTGKTYEQYF.

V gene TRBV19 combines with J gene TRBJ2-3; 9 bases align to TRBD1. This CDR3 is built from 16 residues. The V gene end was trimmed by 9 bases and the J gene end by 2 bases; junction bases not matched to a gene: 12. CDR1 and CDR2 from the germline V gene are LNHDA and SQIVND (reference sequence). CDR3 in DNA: TGTGCCAGCGCAGACAGGGGGGTTACTGACACAGATACGCAGTATTTT. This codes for CASADRGVTDTDTQYF. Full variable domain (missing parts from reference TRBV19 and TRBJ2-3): DGGITQSPKYLFRKEGQNVTLSCEQNLNHDAMYWYRQDPGQGLRLIYYSQIVNDFQKGDIAEGYSVSREKKESFPLTVTSAQKNPTAFYLCASADRGVTDTDTQYFGPGTRLTVL.

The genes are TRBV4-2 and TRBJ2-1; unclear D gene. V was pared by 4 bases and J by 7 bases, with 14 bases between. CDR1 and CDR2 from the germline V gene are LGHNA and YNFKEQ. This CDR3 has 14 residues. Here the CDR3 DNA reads TGTGCCAGCAGCCCTCATACAACGTTTAATGAGCAGTTCTTC. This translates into CASSPHTTFNEQFF.

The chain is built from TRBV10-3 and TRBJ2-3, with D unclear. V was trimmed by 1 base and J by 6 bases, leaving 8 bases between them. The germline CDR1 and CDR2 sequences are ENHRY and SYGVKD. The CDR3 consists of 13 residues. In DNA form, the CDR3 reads TGTGCCATCAGTGAGTATAGGTTGGATACGCAGTATTTT. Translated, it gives CAISEYRLDTQYF.

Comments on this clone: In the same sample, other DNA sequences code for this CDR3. The CDR3 DNA is TGTGCCAGCAGCCTGGTGGGCAGGGTCTACGAGCAGTACTTC. It codes for CASSLVGRVYEQYF. This chain uses TRBV7-9 with TRBJ2-7; TRBD1 might be the D (5 bases). The V end was cut by 5 bases, the J end by 3 bases, with 14 bases between. CDR3 length equals 14 residues. Germline V lookup: CDR1 SEHNR, CDR2 FQNEAQ (reference sequence).

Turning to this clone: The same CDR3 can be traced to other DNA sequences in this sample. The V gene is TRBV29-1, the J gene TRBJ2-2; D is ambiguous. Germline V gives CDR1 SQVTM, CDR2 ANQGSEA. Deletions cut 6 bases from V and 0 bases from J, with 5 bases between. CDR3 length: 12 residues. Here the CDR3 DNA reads TGCAGCGTACGGTCGAACACCGGGGAGCTGTTTTTT. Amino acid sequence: CSVRSNTGELFF.

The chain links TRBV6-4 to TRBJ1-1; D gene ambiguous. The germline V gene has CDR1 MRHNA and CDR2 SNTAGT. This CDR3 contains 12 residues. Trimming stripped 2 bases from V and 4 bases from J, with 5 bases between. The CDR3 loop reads CASSDGSTEAFF. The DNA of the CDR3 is TGTGCCAGCAGTGACGGGAGCACTGAAGCTTTCTTT.

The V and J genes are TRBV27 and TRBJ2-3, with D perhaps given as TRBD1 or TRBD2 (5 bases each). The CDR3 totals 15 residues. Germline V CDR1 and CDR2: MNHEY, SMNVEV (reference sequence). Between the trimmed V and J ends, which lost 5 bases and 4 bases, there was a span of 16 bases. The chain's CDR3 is CASSPTGPAADTQYF. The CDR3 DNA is TGTGCCAGCAGTCCGACGGGGCCGGCAGCAGATACGCAGTATTTT.

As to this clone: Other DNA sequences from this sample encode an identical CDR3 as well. This CDR3 reads CASSSDRGSYEQYF. For the CDR3, the DNA is TGTGCCAGCAGCTCGGACAGGGGGAGCTACGAGCAGTACTTC. The rearrangement joins TRBV13 to TRBJ2-7; 10 nucleotides line up with TRBD1. Germline V gene data show CDR1 as PRHDT and CDR2 as FYEKMQ (reference sequence). The CDR3 totals 14 residues. V trimming: 4 bases; J trimming: 3 bases; junction bases outside the gene matches: 3.

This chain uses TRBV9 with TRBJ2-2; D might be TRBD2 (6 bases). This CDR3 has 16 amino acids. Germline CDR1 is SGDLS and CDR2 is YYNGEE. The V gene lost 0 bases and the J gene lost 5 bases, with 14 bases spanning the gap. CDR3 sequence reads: CASSVVSGVRTGELFF. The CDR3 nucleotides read TGTGCCAGCAGCGTAGTTTCGGGAGTAAGGACCGGGGAGCTGTTTTTT.

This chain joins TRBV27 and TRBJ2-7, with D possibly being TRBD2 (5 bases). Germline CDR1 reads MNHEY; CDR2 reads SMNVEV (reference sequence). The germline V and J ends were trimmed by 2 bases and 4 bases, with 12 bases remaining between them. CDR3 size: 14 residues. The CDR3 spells CASSLNGLKYEQYF. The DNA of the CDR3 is TGTGCCAGCAGTTTAAACGGACTCAAGTACGAGCAGTACTTC.